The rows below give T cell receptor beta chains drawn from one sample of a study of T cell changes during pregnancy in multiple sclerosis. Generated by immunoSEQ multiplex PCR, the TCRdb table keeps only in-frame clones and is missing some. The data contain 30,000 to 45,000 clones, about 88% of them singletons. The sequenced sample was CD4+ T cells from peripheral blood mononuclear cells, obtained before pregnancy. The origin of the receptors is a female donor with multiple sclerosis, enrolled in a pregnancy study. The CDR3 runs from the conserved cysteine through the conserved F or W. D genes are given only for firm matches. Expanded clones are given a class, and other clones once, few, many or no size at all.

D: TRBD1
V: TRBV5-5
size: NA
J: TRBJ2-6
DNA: TGTGCCAGCAGCTCGGACAGGGGGCAATGGTCTGGGGCCAACGTCCTGACTTTC
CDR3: CASSSDRGQWSGANVLTF

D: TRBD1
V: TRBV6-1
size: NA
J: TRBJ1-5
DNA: TGTGCCAGCAGTGGGATTACGACAGGGGGAGATCAGCCCCAGCATTTT
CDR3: CASSGITTGGDQPQHF

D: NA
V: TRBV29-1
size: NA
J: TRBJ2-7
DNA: TGCAGCGTCTCTAGCTCCTACGAGCAGTACTTC
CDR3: CSVSSSYEQYF

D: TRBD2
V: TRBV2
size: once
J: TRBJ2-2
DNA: TGTGCCAGCAGTGTTGGGCTAGCGGAAACCGGGGAGCTGTTTTTT
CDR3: CASSVGLAETGELFF

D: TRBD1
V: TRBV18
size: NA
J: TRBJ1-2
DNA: TGTGCCAGCTCACGGGGCCGGGACAGCTTCTATGGCTACACCTTC
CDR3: CASSRGRDSFYGYTF

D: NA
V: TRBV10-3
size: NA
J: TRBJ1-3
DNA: TGTGCCATCAATAAACAGATCTCTGGAAACACCATATATTTT
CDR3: CAINKQISGNTIYF

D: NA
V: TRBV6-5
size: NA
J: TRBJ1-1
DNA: TGTGCCAGCAGTATGTGGGAGGTGTACACTGAAGCTTTCTTT
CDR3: CASSMWEVYTEAFF

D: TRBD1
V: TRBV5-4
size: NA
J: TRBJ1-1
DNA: TGTGCCAGCAGCGTGTCGAACCCGGGACAGGGCGCTGAAGCTTTCTTT
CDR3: CASSVSNPGQGAEAFF

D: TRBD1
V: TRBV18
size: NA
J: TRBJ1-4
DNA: TGTGCCAGCTCACCTGGACAGGAGATTAATGAAAAACTGTTTTTT
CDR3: CASSPGQEINEKLFF

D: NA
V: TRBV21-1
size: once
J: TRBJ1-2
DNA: TGTGCCAGCGTTACCGGACAGGGTGGCTATGGCTACACCTTC
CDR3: CASVTGQGGYGYTF

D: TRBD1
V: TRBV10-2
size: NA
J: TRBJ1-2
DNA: TGCGCCAGCAGTGCCGGGACAGGGTCCTGGGGCTACACCTTC
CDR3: CASSAGTGSWGYTF

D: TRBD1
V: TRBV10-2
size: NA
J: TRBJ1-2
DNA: TGCGCCAGCAGACAACCGGGACAGGGAAACTATGGCTACACCTTC
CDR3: CASRQPGQGNYGYTF

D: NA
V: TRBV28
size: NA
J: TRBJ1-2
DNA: TGTGCCAGCAGTTCCACCCCAGCAGGGGGCTACACCTTC
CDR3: CASSSTPAGGYTF

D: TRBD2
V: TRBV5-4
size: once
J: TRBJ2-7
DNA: TGTGCCAGCAGCTTGAGCGCTAGCGGGAATACCTACGAGCAGTACTTC
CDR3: CASSLSASGNTYEQYF

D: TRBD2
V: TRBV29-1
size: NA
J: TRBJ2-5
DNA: TGCAGCGTTGGCAGCGGGAGTGAGACCCAGTACTTC
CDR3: CSVGSGSETQYF

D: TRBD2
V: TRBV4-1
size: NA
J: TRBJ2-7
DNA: TGCGCCAGCAGCCAAGAGGGACTAGCGGGAGTAGCCGAGCAGTACTTC
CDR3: CASSQEGLAGVAEQYF

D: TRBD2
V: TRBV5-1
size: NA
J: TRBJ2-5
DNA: TGCGCCAGCGGACTAGCGGGAGCGGTGGTTCAGTACTTC
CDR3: CASGLAGAVVQYF

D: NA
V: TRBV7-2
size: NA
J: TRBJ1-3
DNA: TGTGCCAGCAGCTTAAGGGGGTCCTCTGGAAACACCATATATTTT
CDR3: CASSLRGSSGNTIYF

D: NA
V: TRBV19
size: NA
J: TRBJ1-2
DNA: TGTGCCAGTAGAGGGGACATCTATGGCTACACCTTC
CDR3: CASRGDIYGYTF

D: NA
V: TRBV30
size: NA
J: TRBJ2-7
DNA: TGTGCCTGGGGTCACCCCGGGACATATACCTACGAGCAGTACTTC
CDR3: CAWGHPGTYTYEQYF

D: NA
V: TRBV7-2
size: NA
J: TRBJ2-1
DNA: TGTGCCAGCAGCGGAGTACTCTCCTACAATGAGCAGTTCTTC
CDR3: CASSGVLSYNEQFF

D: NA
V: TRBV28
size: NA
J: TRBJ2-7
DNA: TGTGCCAGCAGGGGAGGAGGGGCCTACGAGCAGTACTTC
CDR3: CASRGGGAYEQYF

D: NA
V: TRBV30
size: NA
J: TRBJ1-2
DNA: TGTGCCTGGACCCAAATCGGGGGGATCCACACCTTC
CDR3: CAWTQIGGIHTF

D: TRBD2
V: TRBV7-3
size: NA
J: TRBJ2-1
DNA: TGTGCCAGCAGCTCCCACGGGACTAGCGTTTACAATGAGCAGTTCTTC
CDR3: CASSSHGTSVYNEQFF

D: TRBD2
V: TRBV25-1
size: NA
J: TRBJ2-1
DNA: TGTGCCAGCAGTGAACTAGCGGGGTGGGATGAGCAGTTCTTC
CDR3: CASSELAGWDEQFF

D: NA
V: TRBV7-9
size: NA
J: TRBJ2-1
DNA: TGTGCCAGCAGCTTTGACAGGACCGATGAGCAGTTCTTC
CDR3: CASSFDRTDEQFF